These 5 T cell receptor beta chains were all obtained from the same sample, sequenced in a study of blood T cells in healthy people across ages. A second roughly 6 to 11 cycle PCR used barcoded and J-beta primers. TCRdb fed the 5' RACE reads into MiXCR, producing one record per CDR3 protein. The repertoire holds 700,000 to 1,000,000 distinct CDR3 sequences, with roughly 44% as singletons. Sequenced input: blood. The receptors here all came from a man aged 60-69 years in good health.

The rearrangement joins TRBV5-1 to TRBJ2-3, with D possibly being TRBD1 or TRBD2 (5 bases each). From germline, CDR1 is SGHRS and CDR2 YFSETQ. V lost 6 bases, J lost 3 bases, and 35 bases lay in between. The CDR3 consists of 21 residues. This CDR3 is CASIGPPTQAFDYQTTDTQYF. The CDR3 nucleotides read TGCGCCAGCATTGGACCCCCAACACAGGCATTCGACTATCAAACTACAGATACGCAGTATTTT. Based on the CDR3 plus reference TRBV5-1 and TRBJ2-3, the full variable domain is KAGVTQTPRYLIKTRGQQVTLSCSPISGHRSVSWYQQTPGQGLQFLFEYFSETQRNKGNFPGRFSGRQFSNSRSEMNVSTLELGDSALYLCASIGPPTQAFDYQTTDTQYFGPGTRLTVL.

A few counts support this clonotype. The rearrangement uses TRBV15 and TRBJ2-1; D is uncertain. V gave up 1 base and J gave up 7 bases, with 11 bases separating them. Germline values: CDR1 LNHNV, CDR2 YYDKDF (reference sequence). The CDR3 extends over 14 amino acids. The CDR3 DNA is TGTGCCACCAGCAGAGCGGCAGGTCCAAATGAGCAGTTCTTC. Encoded protein: CATSRAAGPNEQFF.

The V call is TRBV7-9, the J call TRBJ1-4, with D maybe TRBD1 (5 bases). The germline CDR1 and CDR2 sequences are SEHNR and FQNEAQ (reference sequence). There are 16 residues in the CDR3. Deletions cut 2 bases from V and 1 base from J, with 11 bases between. The CDR3 here is CASSLSRGKTNEKLFF. CDR3 DNA sequence: TGTGCCAGCAGCTTATCCCGGGGGAAAACTAATGAAAAACTGTTTTTT.

V gene TRBV9 combines with J gene TRBJ1-2; no firm D call. The V end lost 0 bases, the J end lost 3 bases, and 12 bases lay between the germline ends. Germline CDR1 and CDR2: SGDLS and YYNGEE. This CDR3 contains 15 residues. Written as DNA, the CDR3 is TGTGCCAGCAGCGTAGCGGGGAGCTGGGACTATGGCTACACCTTC. As protein: CASSVAGSWDYGYTF.

This clonotype was seen a handful of times. This rearrangement joins TRBV6-6 to TRBJ2-1; D perhaps matches TRBD1 (5 bases). The CDR3 is 15 residues long. Germline CDR1 and CDR2: MNHNY and SVGAGI (reference sequence). Trimming took 8 bases from V and 7 from J, leaving 21 bases between them. The CDR3 reads CASSETGRPGNEQFF. In DNA, the CDR3 is TGTGCCAGCTCTGAAACCGGACGCCCAGGGAATGAGCAGTTCTTC.